The T cell receptor (beta chain) under discussion was sequenced for a study of cytomegalovirus exposure and HLA in healthy donors. Both 60 Vbeta primers and 13 Jbeta primers went into the PCR. TCRdb keeps only in-frame clones here, not all; method: immunoSEQ multiplex PCR. Here the sample spans about 150,000 clones, more than 75% being singletons. The sample was PBMCs. The source is a woman aged 40 to 49 in good health and CMV-seropositive.

CDR3 nucleotide sequence: TGTGCCAGCAGGAGAACCGGGACAGGGCTTGTGGGCGAGCAGTACTTC. Amino acids: CASRRTGTGLVGEQYF. The chain couples TRBV28 to TRBJ2-7; 9 nucleotides agree with TRBD1. With V trimmed by 6 bases and J by 6 bases, 15 bases remained unmatched. CDR3 size: 16 residues. Germline V gene data show CDR1 as MDHEN and CDR2 as SYDVKM.